The T cell receptor (beta chain) described here comes from a study of TIL therapy for anti-PD-1-resistant metastatic lung cancer (dated by TCRdb to the early 2020s). In the study overall: Before any PD-1/PD-L1 blockade was given, tumors were harvested, nivolumab was then administered, and patients who progressed went on to receive lymphodepletion, an infusion of expanded TIL, and IL-2. Tumor and peripheral blood T cell receptor beta sequencing was used to track clonotypes across tumor, expanded TIL product and serial blood samples. Across the cohort, whole-exome sequencing showed a median non-synonymous tumor mutation burden of more than 1.3 mutations per megabase. Enrolled patients had a median age of roughly 54 years (range about 38-80) and a median tumor PD-L1 proportion score of less than 7%. The cohort was composed predominantly of lung adenocarcinoma, with a few EGFR-mutant and two ALK-rearranged tumors included, and half of patients were identified as current or former smokers. Overall study outcomes, separate from this receptor: The cohort was highly selected, with more treatment-naive, never-smoker and oncogene-addicted patients than typical, limiting generalizability. Infused TIL clonotypes partially replaced the baseline peripheral repertoire then decayed over months, with no apparent association between persistence and response. The study protocol defined all tumor marker inferences as exploratory.

On this clone: Its cognate antigen has yet to be identified. Base qualities are not at hand, and no much larger clone is one base apart.

Per the publication, the time point label means: pre-treatment sample, taken before nivolumab and TIL therapy. Adults with stage 4 NSCLC were enrolled in a dual-center phase I trial from October 2017 to early 2020. Samples were obtained from a single-arm, open-label phase I trial in which tumor-infiltrating lymphocyte therapy with nivolumab was evaluated in advanced non-small cell lung cancer. Blood mononuclear cells from EDTA tubes were isolated by Ficoll gradient, snap-frozen as pellets, and DNA was extracted with a Qiagen mini-prep kit. Cut back by 5 bases and 5 bases, the V and J ends lie 11 bases apart. From the cysteine through the phenylalanine, the CDR3 covers 13 amino acids. The only DNA kept is the CDR3, 39 bases in frame from the first base. CDR1 MNHEY and CDR2 SMNVEV are derived from the germline V gene (reference sequence). The immunoSEQ v3 hsTCRB kit was used to amplify TCR beta CDR3 regions from genomic DNA through bias-controlled multiplex PCR. TCR libraries were sequenced on an Illumina NextSeq 500 to some 1.8 million read pairs for survey level or roughly 4.5-6 million for deep level. Per the authors' processing: V, D and J genes were assigned, non-productive sequences were removed, and clonality was reported by immunoSEQ Analyzer software. Repertoires were compared using productive Simpson clonality and Morisita overlap index of productive TRB rearrangements between infused TIL and blood. The absolute count of a clonotype in blood was estimated by multiplying the lymphocyte count by the CD3+ fraction and by the productive frequency of the clone. This is the immuneACCESS table as TCRdb keeps it, with only in-frame sequences that have V and J called. A part of the clones is gone; compared with another copy, unresolved V genes explain less than half, and the rest is unexplained. V, J and clone size reflect that table, while D and trimming were determined from the DNA. The sample data list 20,000 to 25,000 clones, and just over 70% of these were observed just once. The ten largest clones represent roughly 1.8% of the sample.

The rearranged segments are TRBV27 and TRBJ2-3, with the D gene too uncertain to name. Sequences were derived from blood, sampled at baseline. The clonotype was recovered from a person aged 25-85 years with non-small cell lung cancer. In nucleotide form, the sequence is TGTGCCAGCAGTCAATTAGCCAGAGATACGCAGTATTTT. This translates into CASSQLARDTQYF.